This is a list of T cell receptor beta chains from one sample in a study of radiotherapy plus CTLA-4 blockade in lung cancer. Profiling relied on immunoSEQ multiplex PCR, and the TCRdb table lists in-frame clones only, not all of them. The sample consists of around 59,000 clones, approximately 68% of them appearing once. Sequencing was performed on peripheral blood, taken from a patient treated with radiotherapy plus ipilimumab. Receptor source: a human donor with non-small cell lung cancer whose response to radiotherapy plus ipilimumab could not be evaluated. CDR3s include the opening cysteine and the closing phenylalanine or tryptophan. A D gene is named only where the DNA matches it firmly. Not all rows give a size; the values are once, few, many and, for expanded clones, a class.

TRBV18,TRBJ2-7,.,.,TGTGCCAGCTCACCCCCCAGCTCCTACGAGCAGTACTTC,CASSPPSSYEQYF
TRBV27,TRBJ1-2,.,.,TGTGCCAGCAGTTCCTCGACCCAGGTCTATGGCTACACCTTC,CASSSSTQVYGYTF
TRBV9,TRBJ2-1,.,TRBD2,TGTGCCAGCGCCGCGGGGGGAGCCTACAATGAGCAGTTCTTC,CASAAGGAYNEQFF
TRBV5-4,TRBJ2-1,few,TRBD2,TGTGCCAGCAGCCGCGTGCGACTAGCGGGGGGTAATGAGCAGTTCTTC,CASSRVRLAGGNEQFF
TRBV4-3,TRBJ1-5,.,.,TGCGCCAGCAGCCAAGATTCACAGGGTGAACGGCCCCAGCATTTT,CASSQDSQGERPQHF
TRBV5-1,TRBJ1-1,.,TRBD1,TGCGCCAGCAGCTTGGGGACAGGGACTGAAGCTTTCTTT,CASSLGTGTEAFF
TRBV30,TRBJ1-5,once,.,TGTGCCTGGAGTCCCGGCCAGGGCAATGGACAGCCCCAGCATTTT,CAWSPGQGNGQPQHF
TRBV19,TRBJ2-3,few,TRBD1,TGTGCCAGTAGTAGGGACAGGGGGCTGGGAGATACGCAGTATTTT,CASSRDRGLGDTQYF
TRBV5-8,TRBJ1-1,.,.,TGTGCCAGCAGCTTGGCTCCGACTGACACTGAAGCTTTCTTT,CASSLAPTDTEAFF
TRBV18,TRBJ2-2,.,.,TGTGCCAGCTCACGACAGCCTAACACCGGGGAGCTGTTTTTT,CASSRQPNTGELFF
TRBV11-3,TRBJ2-2,.,.,TGTGCCAGCAGCTTTGAAGCCACCGGGGAGCTGTTTTTT,CASSFEATGELFF
TRBV5-1,TRBJ2-7,.,.,TGCGCCAGCAGCTTCAATAGCTACGAGCAGTACTTC,CASSFNSYEQYF
TRBV9,TRBJ2-7,.,TRBD2,TGTGCCAGCAGCGTAACCCCTAGCGGGTATGGTGAGCAGTACTTC,CASSVTPSGYGEQYF
TRBV5-3,TRBJ2-7,.,.,TGTGCCAGAAGCTTGATGTGCGGGACCATCAGACGCTACGAGCAGTACTTC,CARSLMCGTIRRYEQYF
TRBV2,TRBJ2-4,.,TRBD1,TGTGCCAGCGGTTGGACAGGGCGGGACATTCAGTACTTC,CASGWTGRDIQYF
TRBV6-1,TRBJ2-3,.,TRBD1,TGTGCCAGCAGAGACCGACAGGGTCAGTTAGATACGCAGTATTTT,CASRDRQGQLDTQYF
TRBV11-2,TRBJ1-1,.,TRBD1,TGTGCCAGCAGCTTCCAGGGGGCCGGTGAAGCTTTCTTT,CASSFQGAGEAFF
TRBV27,TRBJ2-7,.,TRBD2,TGTGCCAGCAGCACTAGCGGGAGGGCAAACGAGCAGTACTTC,CASSTSGRANEQYF
TRBV28,TRBJ2-7,.,.,TGTGCCAGCCGTACAGGTTCCTACTACGAGCAGTACTTC,CASRTGSYYEQYF
TRBV27,TRBJ2-5,.,.,TGTGCCAGCAGTTTCTACGGGGAAGAGACCCAGTACTTC,CASSFYGEETQYF
TRBV5-4,TRBJ1-2,.,TRBD1,TGTGCCAGCAGCCTTGGACAGGGGAACTATGGCTACACCTTC,CASSLGQGNYGYTF
TRBV4-3,TRBJ2-3,once,TRBD1,TGCGCCAGCAGCCTGAAGGACAGGGTGTTTTCAGATACGCAGTATTTT,CASSLKDRVFSDTQYF
TRBV5-1,TRBJ2-1,.,.,TGCGCCAGCAGCTTGGGACAGGCGACGAATGAGCAGTTCTTC,CASSLGQATNEQFF
TRBV6-9,TRBJ1-5,.,.,TGTGCCAGCTCAACAGGTTATAGCAATCAGCCCCAGCATTTT,CASSTGYSNQPQHF
TRBV6-5,TRBJ1-5,.,.,TGTGCCAGCAGGCTGGTCGCAGGCAATCAGCCCCAGCATTTT,CASRLVAGNQPQHF
TRBV6-1,TRBJ2-2,.,TRBD2,TGTGCCAGCAGAAGGACTAGTCCCGGGGAGCTGTTTTTT,CASRRTSPGELFF
TRBV4-1,TRBJ1-4,.,.,TGCGCCAGCAGCCAAGGTGCAGGGATTTATGAAAAACTGTTTTTT,CASSQGAGIYEKLFF
TRBV5-1,TRBJ1-1,.,.,TGCGCCAGCAGCTTCGGCGGGATTGAAGCTTTCTTT,CASSFGGIEAFF
TRBV7-9,TRBJ2-4,.,TRBD1,TGTGCCAGCAGCTCCCGGGACAGAGGATTCCAGGGGAAAAACATTCAGTACTTC,CASSSRDRGFQGKNIQYF
TRBV6-5,TRBJ1-2,few,.,TGTGCCAGCAGTTACTCGACAGCACATGGCTATGGCTACACCTTC,CASSYSTAHGYGYTF
TRBV6-1,TRBJ2-1,.,TRBD2,TGTGCCAGCGCGCGGGAGGGCTACAATGAGCAGTTCTTC,CASAREGYNEQFF
TRBV7-8,TRBJ1-1,.,TRBD1,TGTGCCAGCAGCTTTTCGACAGGGGGGGGCACTGAAGCTTTCTTT,CASSFSTGGGTEAFF
TRBV6-6,TRBJ2-7,.,TRBD2,TGTGCCAGCGGGACTAGCTCATCCCCTACTGTCGAGCAGTACTTC,CASGTSSSPTVEQYF
TRBV6-5,TRBJ1-3,.,.,TGTGCCAGCAGTTACGATGGGGGGAACTCTGGAAACACCATATATTTT,CASSYDGGNSGNTIYF
TRBV9,TRBJ2-1,.,.,TGTGCCAGCAGCCCAACCGGGACTGCCCTGAGCTCCTACAATGAGCAGTTCTTC,CASSPTGTALSSYNEQFF
TRBV7-8,TRBJ2-7,few,TRBD1,TGTGCCAGCAGCACGGGGACAGCAAGTTACGAGCAGTACTTC,CASSTGTASYEQYF
TRBV4-3,TRBJ2-5,.,.,TGCGCCAGCAGCCAAGCCCCCGGGCCGCAGGGCGGGACCCAGTACTTC,CASSQAPGPQGGTQYF
TRBV7-9,TRBJ2-7,.,.,TGTGCCAGCAGCCAGGACATTTTTTCCTACGAGCAGTACTTC,CASSQDIFSYEQYF
TRBV5-6,TRBJ2-3,.,.,TGTGCCAGCAGCTTGGAACGGTTAGCGGGCACAGATACGCAGTATTTT,CASSLERLAGTDTQYF
TRBV7-2,TRBJ1-4,once,TRBD1,TGTGCCAGCAGCTCCGGGCTACAGGGGGGTGAAAAACTGTTTTTT,CASSSGLQGGEKLFF
TRBV30,TRBJ1-1,.,.,TGTGCCTGGAGCGGGGGGCTAGGAGCTTTCTTT,CAWSGGLGAFF
TRBV4-2,TRBJ2-5,.,.,TGTGCCAGCAGCTCCCCGGCGGGGGAGACCCAGTACTTC,CASSSPAGETQYF
TRBV30,TRBJ1-6,once,.,TGTGCCTGGAGTGTACCAGGGGCTAATTCACCCCTCCACTTT,CAWSVPGANSPLHF
TRBV5-1,TRBJ2-1,.,TRBD2,TGCGCCAGCAGCTTCCTAGCGGGAGGGCCGACAGACTACAATGAGCAGTTCTTC,CASSFLAGGPTDYNEQFF
TRBV2,TRBJ2-7,.,.,TGTGCCAGCAGCCCACAGGCTTGGGAGCAGTACTTC,CASSPQAWEQYF
TRBV18,TRBJ2-2,.,TRBD2,TGTGCCAGCTCACCGAACCAAGCGGGAGAACGAACCGGGGAGCTGTTTTTT,CASSPNQAGERTGELFF
TRBV7-2,TRBJ2-1,few,TRBD2,TGTGCCAGCAGCGGTCTAGCGGGAGCATACAATGAGCAGTTCTTC,CASSGLAGAYNEQFF
TRBV5-1,TRBJ2-7,.,TRBD1,TGCGCCAGCAGCCAAACAGGGGACGAGCAGTACTTC,CASSQTGDEQYF